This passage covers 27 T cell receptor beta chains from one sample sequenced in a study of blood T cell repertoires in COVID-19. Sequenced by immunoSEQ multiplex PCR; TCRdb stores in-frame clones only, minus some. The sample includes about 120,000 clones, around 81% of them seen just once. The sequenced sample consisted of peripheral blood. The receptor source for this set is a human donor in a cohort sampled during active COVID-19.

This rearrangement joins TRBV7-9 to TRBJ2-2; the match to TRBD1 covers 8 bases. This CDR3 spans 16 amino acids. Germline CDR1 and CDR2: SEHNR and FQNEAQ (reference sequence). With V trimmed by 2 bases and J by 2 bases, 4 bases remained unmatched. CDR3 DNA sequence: TGTGCCAGCAGCTTACTCGGACAGGGAAACACCGGGGAGCTGTTTTTT. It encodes CASSLLGQGNTGELFF. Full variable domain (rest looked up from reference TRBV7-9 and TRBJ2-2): DTGVSQNPRHKITKRGQNVTFRCDPISEHNRLYWYRQTLGQGPEFLTYFQNEAQLEKSRLLSDRFSAERPKGSFSTLEIQRTEQGDSAMYLCASSLLGQGNTGELFFGEGSRLTVL.

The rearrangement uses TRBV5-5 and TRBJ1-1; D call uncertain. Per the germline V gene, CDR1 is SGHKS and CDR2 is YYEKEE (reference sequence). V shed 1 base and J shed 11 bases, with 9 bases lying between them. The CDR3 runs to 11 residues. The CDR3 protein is CASSLPQVAFF. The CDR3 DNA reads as TGTGCCAGCAGCTTGCCGCAGGTGGCTTTCTTT.

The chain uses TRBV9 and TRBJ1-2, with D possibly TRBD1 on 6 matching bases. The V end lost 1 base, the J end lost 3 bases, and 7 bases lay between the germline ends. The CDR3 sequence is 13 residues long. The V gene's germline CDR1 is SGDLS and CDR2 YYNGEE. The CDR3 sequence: CASSVRQDYGYTF. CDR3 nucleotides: TGTGCCAGCAGCGTACGACAGGACTATGGCTACACCTTC. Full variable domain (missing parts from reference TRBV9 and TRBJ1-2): DSGVTQTPKHLITATGQRVTLRCSPRSGDLSVYWYQQSLDQGLQFLIQYYNGEERAKGNILERFSAQQFPDLHSELNLSSLELGDSALYFCASSVRQDYGYTFGSGTRLTVV.

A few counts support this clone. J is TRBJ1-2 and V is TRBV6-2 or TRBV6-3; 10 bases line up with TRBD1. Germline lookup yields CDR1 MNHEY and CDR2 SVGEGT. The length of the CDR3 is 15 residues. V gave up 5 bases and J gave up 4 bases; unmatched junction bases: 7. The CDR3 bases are TGTGCCAGCAGTCTCCGGGACAGGGGTTTCTATGGCTACACCTTC. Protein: CASSLRDRGFYGYTF.

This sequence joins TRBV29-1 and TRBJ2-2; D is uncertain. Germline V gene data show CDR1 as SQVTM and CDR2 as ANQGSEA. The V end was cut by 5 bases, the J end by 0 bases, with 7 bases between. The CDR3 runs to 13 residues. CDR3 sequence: CSVRSANTGELFF. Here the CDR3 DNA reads TGCAGCGTTCGGAGTGCGAACACCGGGGAGCTGTTTTTT.

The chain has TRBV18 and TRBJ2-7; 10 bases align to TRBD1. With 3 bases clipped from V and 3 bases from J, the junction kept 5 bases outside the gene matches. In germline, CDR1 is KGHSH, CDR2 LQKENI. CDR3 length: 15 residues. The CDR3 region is CASSPGGQGIYEQYF. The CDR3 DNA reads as TGTGCCAGCTCACCTGGGGGACAGGGGATCTACGAGCAGTACTTC.

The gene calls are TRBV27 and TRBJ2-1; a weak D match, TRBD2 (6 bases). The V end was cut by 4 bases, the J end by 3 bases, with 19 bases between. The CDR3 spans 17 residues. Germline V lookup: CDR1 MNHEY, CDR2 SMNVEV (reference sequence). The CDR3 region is CASSSDLPGTGYNEQFF. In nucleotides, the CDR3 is TGTGCCAGCAGTTCAGACCTACCCGGGACTGGCTACAATGAGCAGTTCTTC.

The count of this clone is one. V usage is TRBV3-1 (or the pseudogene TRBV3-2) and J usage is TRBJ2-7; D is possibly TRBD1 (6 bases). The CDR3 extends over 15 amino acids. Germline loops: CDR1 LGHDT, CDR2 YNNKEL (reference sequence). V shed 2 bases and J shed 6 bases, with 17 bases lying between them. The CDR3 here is CASSQRTEIYVEQYF. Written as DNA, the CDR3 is TGTGCCAGCAGCCAAAGGACAGAGATATACGTCGAGCAGTACTTC.

CDR3 nucleotide sequence: TGTGCCAGCGAGAGCTGGACACCATCCATGTACGAGCAGTACTTC. This sequence encodes CASESWTPSMYEQYF. The chain has TRBV7-8 and TRBJ2-7; a weak D match, TRBD1 (5 bases). Germline lookup yields CDR1 SGHVS and CDR2 FQNEAQ. Trimming removed 8 bases from V and 4 bases from J, with 21 bases in between. The length of the CDR3 is 15 residues.

The CDR3 loop reads CASSPPGTGLETQYF. For the CDR3, the DNA is TGTGCCAGCAGCCCCCCCGGGACAGGGCTGGAGACCCAGTACTTC. The chain joins TRBV7-9 to TRBJ2-5, with TRBD1 identical over 9 bases. The J segment lost 5 bases and the V segment lost 5 bases, leaving 9 bases of the junction unmatched. This CDR3 comprises 15 residues. Germline CDR1 and CDR2: SEHNR and FQNEAQ (reference sequence). Complete variable domain (other parts from reference TRBV7-9 and TRBJ2-5): DTGVSQNPRHKITKRGQNVTFRCDPISEHNRLYWYRQTLGQGPEFLTYFQNEAQLEKSRLLSDRFSAERPKGSFSTLEIQRTEQGDSAMYLCASSPPGTGLETQYFGPGTRLLVL.

In DNA, the CDR3 is TGCGCCAGCAGCGTGCCAGGGGGCTACGAGCAGTACTTC. Translating gives CASSVPGGYEQYF. This rearrangement joins TRBV5-1 to TRBJ2-7; TRBD1 agrees at 7 bases. The CDR3 extends over 13 amino acids. V lost 4 bases, J lost 3 bases, and 4 bases stayed unmatched. Germline lookup yields CDR1 SGHRS and CDR2 YFSETQ.

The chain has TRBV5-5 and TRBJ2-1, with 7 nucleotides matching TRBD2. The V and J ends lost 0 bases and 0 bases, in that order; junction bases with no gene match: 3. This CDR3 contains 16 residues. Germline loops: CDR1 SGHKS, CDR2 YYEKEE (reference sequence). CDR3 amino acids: CASSLERGISYNEQFF. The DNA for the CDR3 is TGTGCCAGCAGCTTGGAGCGGGGAATCTCCTACAATGAGCAGTTCTTC. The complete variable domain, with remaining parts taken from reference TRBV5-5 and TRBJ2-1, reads DAGVTQSPTHLIKTRGQQVTLRCSPISGHKSVSWYQQVLGQGPQFIFQYYEKEERGRGNFPDRFSARQFPNYSSELNVNALLLGDSALYLCASSLERGISYNEQFFGPGTRLTVL.

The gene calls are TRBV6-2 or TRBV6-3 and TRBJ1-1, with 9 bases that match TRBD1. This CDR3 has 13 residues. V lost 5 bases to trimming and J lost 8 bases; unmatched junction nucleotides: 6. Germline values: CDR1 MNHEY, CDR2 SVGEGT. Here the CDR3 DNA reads TGTGCCAGCAGTAGTTACAGGGGGCGCGAAGCTTTCTTT. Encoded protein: CASSSYRGREAFF.

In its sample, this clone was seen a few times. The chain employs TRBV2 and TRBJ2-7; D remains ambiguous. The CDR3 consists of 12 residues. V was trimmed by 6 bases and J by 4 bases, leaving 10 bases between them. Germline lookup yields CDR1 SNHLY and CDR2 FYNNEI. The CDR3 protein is CASSLADYEQYF. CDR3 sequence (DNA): TGTGCCAGCAGCTTGGCGGATTACGAGCAGTACTTC.

The CDR3 DNA reads TGTGCCAGTAGTATTGTCTTGGGGCCAGCTCAGCCCCAGCATTTT. This codes for CASSIVLGPAQPQHF. V and J are TRBV19 and TRBJ1-5; D possibly corresponds to TRBD1 (5 bases). The CDR3 covers 15 residues. Trimming took off 3 bases at V and 6 bases at J, with 15 bases between the two ends. The germline gives CDR1 LNHDA, CDR2 SQIVND (reference sequence).

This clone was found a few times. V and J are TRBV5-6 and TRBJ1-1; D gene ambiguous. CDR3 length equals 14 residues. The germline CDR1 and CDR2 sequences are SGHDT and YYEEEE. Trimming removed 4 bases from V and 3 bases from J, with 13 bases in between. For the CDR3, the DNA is TGTGCCAGCAGCCGGCGGGGAATTTACACTGAAGCTTTCTTT. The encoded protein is CASSRRGIYTEAFF.

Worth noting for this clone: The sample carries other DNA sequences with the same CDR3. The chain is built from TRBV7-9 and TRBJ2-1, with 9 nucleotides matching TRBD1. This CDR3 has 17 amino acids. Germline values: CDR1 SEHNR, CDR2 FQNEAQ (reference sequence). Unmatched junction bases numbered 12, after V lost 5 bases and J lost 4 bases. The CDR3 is CASSRRFRDRVYNEQFF. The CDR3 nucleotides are TGTGCCAGCAGCCGACGTTTTCGGGACAGGGTTTACAATGAGCAGTTCTTC.

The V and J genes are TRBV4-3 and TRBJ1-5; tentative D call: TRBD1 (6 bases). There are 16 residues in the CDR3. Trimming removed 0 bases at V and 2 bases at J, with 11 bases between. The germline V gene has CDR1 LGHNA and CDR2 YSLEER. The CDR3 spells CASSQDIQGGNQPQHF. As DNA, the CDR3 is TGCGCCAGCAGCCAAGATATACAGGGAGGCAATCAGCCCCAGCATTTT.

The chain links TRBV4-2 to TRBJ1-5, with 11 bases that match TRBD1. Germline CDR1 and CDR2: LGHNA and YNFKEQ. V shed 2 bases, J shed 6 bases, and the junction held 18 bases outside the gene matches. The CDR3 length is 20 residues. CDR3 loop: CASSQFFRDRGETSGQPQHF. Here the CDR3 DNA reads TGTGCCAGCAGCCAATTTTTCCGGGACAGGGGGGAAACGTCGGGTCAGCCCCAGCATTTT.

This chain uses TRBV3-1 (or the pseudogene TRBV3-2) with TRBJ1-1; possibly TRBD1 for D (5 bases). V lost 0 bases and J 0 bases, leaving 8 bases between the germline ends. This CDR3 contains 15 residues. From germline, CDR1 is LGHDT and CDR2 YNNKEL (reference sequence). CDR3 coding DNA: TGTGCCAGCAGCCAAGATTACAGGATGAACACTGAAGCTTTCTTT. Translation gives CASSQDYRMNTEAFF.

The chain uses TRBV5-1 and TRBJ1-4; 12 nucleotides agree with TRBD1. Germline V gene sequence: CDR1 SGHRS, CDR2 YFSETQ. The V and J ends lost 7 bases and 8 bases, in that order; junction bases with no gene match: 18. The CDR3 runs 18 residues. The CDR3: CASGTGQGALDRGEKLFF. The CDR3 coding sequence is TGCGCCAGCGGGACGGGACAGGGGGCGCTGGACCGGGGGGAAAAACTGTTTTTT.

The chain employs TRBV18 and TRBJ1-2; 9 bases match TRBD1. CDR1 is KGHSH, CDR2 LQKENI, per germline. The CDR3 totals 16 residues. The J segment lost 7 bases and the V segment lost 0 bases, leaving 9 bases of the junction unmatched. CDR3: CASSPPGDRGFSGYTF. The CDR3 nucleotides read TGTGCCAGCTCACCACCAGGCGACAGGGGGTTCAGTGGCTACACCTTC.

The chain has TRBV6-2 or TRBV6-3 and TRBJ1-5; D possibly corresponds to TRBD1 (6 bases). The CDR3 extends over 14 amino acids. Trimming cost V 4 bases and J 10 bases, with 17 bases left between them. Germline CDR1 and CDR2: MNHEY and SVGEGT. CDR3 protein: CASSSYREPSPQHF. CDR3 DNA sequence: TGTGCCAGCAGTTCCTACAGGGAACCAAGTCCCCAGCATTTT.

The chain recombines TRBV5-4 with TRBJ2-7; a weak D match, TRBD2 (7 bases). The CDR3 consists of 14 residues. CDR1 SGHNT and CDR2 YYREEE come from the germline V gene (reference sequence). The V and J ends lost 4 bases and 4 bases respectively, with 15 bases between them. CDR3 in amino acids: CASSPEGGGYEQYF. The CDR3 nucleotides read TGTGCCAGCAGCCCTGAGGGAGGGGGATACGAGCAGTACTTC.

The CDR3 region has the DNA TGTGCCAGCAGCTTAGTTCTAGCGGGAGGCGAGCAGTACTTC. Encoded protein: CASSLVLAGGEQYF. This chain connects TRBV7-9 to TRBJ2-7; 11 nucleotides line up with TRBD2. V lost 1 base, J lost 6 bases, and 2 bases stayed unmatched. Germline values: CDR1 SEHNR, CDR2 FQNEAQ (reference sequence). This CDR3 is 14 amino acids long.

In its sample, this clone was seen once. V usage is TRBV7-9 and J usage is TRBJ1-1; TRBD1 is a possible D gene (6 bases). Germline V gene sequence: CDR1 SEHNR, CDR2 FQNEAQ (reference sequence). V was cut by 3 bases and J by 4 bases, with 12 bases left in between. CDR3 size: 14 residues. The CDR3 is CASSLPGTITEAFF. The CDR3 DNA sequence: TGTGCCAGCAGCTTGCCCGGGACAATCACTGAAGCTTTCTTT.

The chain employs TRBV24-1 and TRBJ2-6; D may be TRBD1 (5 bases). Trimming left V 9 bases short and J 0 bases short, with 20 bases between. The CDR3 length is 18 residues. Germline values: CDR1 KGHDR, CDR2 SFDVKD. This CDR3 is CATQSGWGPNSGANVLTF. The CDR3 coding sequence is TGTGCCACCCAAAGTGGGTGGGGCCCAAACTCTGGGGCCAACGTCCTGACTTTC.